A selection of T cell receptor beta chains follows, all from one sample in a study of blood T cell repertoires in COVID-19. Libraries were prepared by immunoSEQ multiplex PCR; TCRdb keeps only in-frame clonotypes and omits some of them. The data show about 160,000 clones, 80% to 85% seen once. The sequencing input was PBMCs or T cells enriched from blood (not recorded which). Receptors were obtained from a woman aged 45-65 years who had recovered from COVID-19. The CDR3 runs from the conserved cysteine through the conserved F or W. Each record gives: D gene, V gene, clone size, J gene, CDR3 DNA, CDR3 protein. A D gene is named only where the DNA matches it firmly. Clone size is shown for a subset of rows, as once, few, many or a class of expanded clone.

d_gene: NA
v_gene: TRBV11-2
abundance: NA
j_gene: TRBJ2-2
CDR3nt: TGTGCCAGCAGCTTCCGATCCGGGACTCGGAGGCCCGGGGAGCTGTTTTTT
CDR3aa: CASSFRSGTRRPGELFF

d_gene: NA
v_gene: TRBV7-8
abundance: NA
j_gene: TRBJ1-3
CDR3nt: TGTGCCAGCAGCTTAGTTAGGACAGACTCTGGAAACACCATATATTTT
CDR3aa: CASSLVRTDSGNTIYF

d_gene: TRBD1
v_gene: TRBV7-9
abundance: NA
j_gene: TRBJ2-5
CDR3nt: TGTGCCAGCAGCTTGGGGCAGGGGGCGCGAGGGACCCAGTACTTC
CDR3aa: CASSLGQGARGTQYF

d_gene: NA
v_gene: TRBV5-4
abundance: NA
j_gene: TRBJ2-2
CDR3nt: TGTGCCAGCAGCTCCCCTTCCGGGGAGCTGTTTTTT
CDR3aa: CASSSPSGELFF

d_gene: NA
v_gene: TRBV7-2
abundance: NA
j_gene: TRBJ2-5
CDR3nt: TGTGCCAGCAGCTTAGTTGGTAGCGGCCAAGAGACCCAGTACTTC
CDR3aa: CASSLVGSGQETQYF

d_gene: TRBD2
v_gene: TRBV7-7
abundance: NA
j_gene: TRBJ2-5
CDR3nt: TGTGCTAGCAGCGTCAGCGGGAGGGGAGAGACCCAGTACTTC
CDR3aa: CASSVSGRGETQYF

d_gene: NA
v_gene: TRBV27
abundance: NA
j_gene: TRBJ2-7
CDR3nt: TGTGCCAGCAGTTTAGACACCAACTACGAGCAGTACTTC
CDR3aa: CASSLDTNYEQYF

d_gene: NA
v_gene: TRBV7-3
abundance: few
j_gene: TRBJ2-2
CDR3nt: TGTGCCAGCAGCTTTGGTACCGGTTCCACCGGGGAGCTGTTTTTT
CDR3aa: CASSFGTGSTGELFF

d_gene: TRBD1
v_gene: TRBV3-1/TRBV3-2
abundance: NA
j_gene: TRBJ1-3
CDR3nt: TGTGCCAGCAGCCTAAGGACAGGTGGCTCTGGAAACACCATATATTTT
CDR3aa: CASSLRTGGSGNTIYF

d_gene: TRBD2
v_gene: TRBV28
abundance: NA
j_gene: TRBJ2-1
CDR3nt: TGTGCCAGCAGTTCCCCTGGCGGGAGCTCCCACAATGAGCAGTTCTTC
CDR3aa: CASSSPGGSSHNEQFF

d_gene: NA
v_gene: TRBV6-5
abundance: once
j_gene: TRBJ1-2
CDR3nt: TGTGCCAGCACCCCCCTTGGAGAGACCGCTAGAGGCTACACCTTC
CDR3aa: CASTPLGETARGYTF

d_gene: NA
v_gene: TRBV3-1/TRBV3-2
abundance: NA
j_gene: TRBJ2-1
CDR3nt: TGTGCCAGCAGACGGTACAATGAGCAGTTCTTC
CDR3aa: CASRRYNEQFF

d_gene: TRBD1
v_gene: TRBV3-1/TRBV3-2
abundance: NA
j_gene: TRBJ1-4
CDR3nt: TGTGCCAGCAGCCAAGCTGGCGGGACAGGAAATGAAAAACTGTTTTTT
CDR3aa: CASSQAGGTGNEKLFF

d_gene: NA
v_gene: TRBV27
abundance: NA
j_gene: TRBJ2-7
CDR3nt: TGTGCCAGCAGCCCGGCCCAGGGTAGGCACGAGCAGTACTTC
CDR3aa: CASSPAQGRHEQYF

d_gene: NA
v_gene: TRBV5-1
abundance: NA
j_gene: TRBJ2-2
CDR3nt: TGCGCCAGCAGCTTGATGGGGGAGGTCGGGGAGCTGTTTTTT
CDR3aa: CASSLMGEVGELFF

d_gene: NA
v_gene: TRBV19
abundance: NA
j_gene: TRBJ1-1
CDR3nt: TGTGCCAGTAAATGGGACATCAAGAACACTGAAGCTTTCTTT
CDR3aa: CASKWDIKNTEAFF

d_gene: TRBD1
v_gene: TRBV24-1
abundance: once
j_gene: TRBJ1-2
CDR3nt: TGTGCCACCCAGGACAGGGAGTCGCGCGGCTACACCTTC
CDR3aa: CATQDRESRGYTF

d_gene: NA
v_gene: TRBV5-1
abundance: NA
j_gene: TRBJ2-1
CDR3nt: TGCGCCAGCAGCTTGAATCCCAGGGGATTAACGAATGAGCAGTTCTTC
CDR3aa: CASSLNPRGLTNEQFF

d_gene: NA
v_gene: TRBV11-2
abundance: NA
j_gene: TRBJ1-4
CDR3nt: TGTGCCAGCAGCCAATGGGGACACCGTCCCAAACTGTTTTTT
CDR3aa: CASSQWGHRPKLFF

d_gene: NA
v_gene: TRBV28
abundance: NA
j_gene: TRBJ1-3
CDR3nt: TGTGCCAGCAGTTTACCGTCGGGAGCCGGAAACACCATATATTTT
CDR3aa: CASSLPSGAGNTIYF

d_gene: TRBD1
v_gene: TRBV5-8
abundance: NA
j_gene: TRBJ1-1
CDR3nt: TGTGCCAGCAGCTACAGGGGGATGAACACTGAAGCTTTCTTT
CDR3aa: CASSYRGMNTEAFF

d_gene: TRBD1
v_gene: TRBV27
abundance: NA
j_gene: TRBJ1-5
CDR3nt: TGTGCCAGCAGTTTAATGGGACAGGGGAGAGGGGACAGCAATCAGCCCCAGCATTTT
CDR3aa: CASSLMGQGRGDSNQPQHF

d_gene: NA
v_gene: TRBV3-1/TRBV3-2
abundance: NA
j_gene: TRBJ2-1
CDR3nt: TGTGCCAGCAGCCGTACGGGGGTTACCTACAATGAGCAGTTCTTC
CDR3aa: CASSRTGVTYNEQFF

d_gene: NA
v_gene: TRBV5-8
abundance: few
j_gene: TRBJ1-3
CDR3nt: TGTGCCAGCAGCTTGGCTAGACAGAGCTCTGGAAACACCATATATTTT
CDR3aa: CASSLARQSSGNTIYF

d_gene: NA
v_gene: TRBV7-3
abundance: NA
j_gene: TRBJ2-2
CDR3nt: TGTGCCAGCAGCCTCGACACCGGGGAGCTGTTTTTT
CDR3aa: CASSLDTGELFF

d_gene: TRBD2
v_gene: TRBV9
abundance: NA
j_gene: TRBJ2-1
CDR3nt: TGTGCCAGCAGCCCCGGGGGCTCAGCGGGGGGCTACAATGAGCAGTTCTTC
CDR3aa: CASSPGGSAGGYNEQFF

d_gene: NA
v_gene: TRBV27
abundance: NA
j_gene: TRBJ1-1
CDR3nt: TGTGCCAGTGTTACCACGACTATGAGTAGGGCTGAAGCTTTCTTT
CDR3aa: CASVTTTMSRAEAFF

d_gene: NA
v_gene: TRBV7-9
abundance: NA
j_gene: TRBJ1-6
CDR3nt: TGTGCCACCTCCCAGGGTTCCTATAATTCACCCCTCCACTTT
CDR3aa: CATSQGSYNSPLHF

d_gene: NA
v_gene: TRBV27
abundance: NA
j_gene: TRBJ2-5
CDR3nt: TGTGCCAGCAGTTTTGGCGGTCCGGAGACCCAGTACTTC
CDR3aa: CASSFGGPETQYF

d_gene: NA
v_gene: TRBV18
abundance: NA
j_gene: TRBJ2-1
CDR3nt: TGTGCCAGCTCACCATCCCAGGGGGGTTACAATGAGCAGTTCTTC
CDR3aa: CASSPSQGGYNEQFF

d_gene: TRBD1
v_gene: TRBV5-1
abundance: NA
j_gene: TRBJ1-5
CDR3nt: TGCGCCAGCAGCTTCGGGACAGGCCTCAATCAGCCCCAGCATTTT
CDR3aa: CASSFGTGLNQPQHF

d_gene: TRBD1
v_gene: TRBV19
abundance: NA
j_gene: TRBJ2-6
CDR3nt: TGTGCCAGTAGTATGATGGCGCCGGGACAGGGCCCCTCTGGGGCCAACGTCCTGACTTTC
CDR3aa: CASSMMAPGQGPSGANVLTF

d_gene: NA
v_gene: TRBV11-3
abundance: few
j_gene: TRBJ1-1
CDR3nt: TGTGCCAGCAGCTTAGGGGCACGAGGGGGTAACAGCCATGAAGCTTTCTTT
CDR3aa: CASSLGARGGNSHEAFF

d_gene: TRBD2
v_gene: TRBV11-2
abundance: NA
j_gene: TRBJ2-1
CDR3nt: TGTGCCAGCAGCCCCGGACTAGCGGAATACAATGAGCAGTTCTTC
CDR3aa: CASSPGLAEYNEQFF

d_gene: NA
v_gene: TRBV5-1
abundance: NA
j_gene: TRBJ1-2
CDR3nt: TGCGCCAGCAGCTTGGATGATTCACACCTCCTCGGCTACACCTTC
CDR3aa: CASSLDDSHLLGYTF

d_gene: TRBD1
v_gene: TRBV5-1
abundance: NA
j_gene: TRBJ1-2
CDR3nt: TGCGCCAGCAGCTTGGGGGGACAGGGAGATTATGGCTACACCTTC
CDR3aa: CASSLGGQGDYGYTF

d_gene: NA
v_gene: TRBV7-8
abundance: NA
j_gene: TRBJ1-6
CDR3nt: TGTGCCAGCAGCTTGGAGGCGGGGGGCGCAATGAAGCGTTCACCCCTCCACTTT
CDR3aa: CASSLEAGGAMKRSPLHF

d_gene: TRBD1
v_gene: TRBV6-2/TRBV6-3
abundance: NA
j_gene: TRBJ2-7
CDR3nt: TGTGCCAGCAGCACAAGGGGGCTCGAGCAGTACTTC
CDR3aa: CASSTRGLEQYF

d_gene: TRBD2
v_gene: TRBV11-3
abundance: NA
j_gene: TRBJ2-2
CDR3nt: TGTGCCAGCAGCCCCAGGACTAGCGGGACCACCGGGGAGCTGTTTTTT
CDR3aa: CASSPRTSGTTGELFF

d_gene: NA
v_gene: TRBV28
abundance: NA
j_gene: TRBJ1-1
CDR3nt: TGTGCCAGCAGTCCCCCGTTCAGGGAAACTGAAGCTTTCTTT
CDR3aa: CASSPPFRETEAFF

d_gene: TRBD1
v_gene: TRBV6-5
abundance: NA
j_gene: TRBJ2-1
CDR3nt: TGTGCCAGCCGGGGGACAGGGCCCAGGGAGCAGTTCTTC
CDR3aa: CASRGTGPREQFF

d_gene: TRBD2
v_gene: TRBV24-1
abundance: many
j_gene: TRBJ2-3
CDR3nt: TGTGCCACCAGTGATCCACAGATTAGCGGGAGGCGGTATTTT
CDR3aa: CATSDPQISGRRYF

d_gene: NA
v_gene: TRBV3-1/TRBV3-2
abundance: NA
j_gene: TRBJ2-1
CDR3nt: TGTGCCAGCGCGAATTCGAATGAGCAGTTCTTC
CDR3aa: CASANSNEQFF

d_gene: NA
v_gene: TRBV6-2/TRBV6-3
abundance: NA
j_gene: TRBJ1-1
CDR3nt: TGTGCCAGCAGTCGGCGGTTCGACACTGAAGCTTTCTTT
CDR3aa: CASSRRFDTEAFF

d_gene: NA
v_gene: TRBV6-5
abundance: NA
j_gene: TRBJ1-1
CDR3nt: TGTGCCAGCAGTTATAGCGTGGCGAACACTGAAGCTTTCTTT
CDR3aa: CASSYSVANTEAFF

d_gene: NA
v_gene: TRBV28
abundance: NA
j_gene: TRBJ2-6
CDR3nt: TGTGCCAGCCTCCCCTGGCAGGGAACCTCTGGGGCCAACGTCCTGACTTTC
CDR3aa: CASLPWQGTSGANVLTF

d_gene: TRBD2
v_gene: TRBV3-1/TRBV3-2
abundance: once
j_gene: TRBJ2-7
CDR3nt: TGTGCCAGCAGCCGCCAGGGACTAGCGGGATCCAACGAGCAGTACTTC
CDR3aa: CASSRQGLAGSNEQYF

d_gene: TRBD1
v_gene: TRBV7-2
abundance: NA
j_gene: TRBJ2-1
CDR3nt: TGTGCCAGCAGCTCTCGGACAGGGGGCTATGAGCAGTTCTTC
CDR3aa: CASSSRTGGYEQFF

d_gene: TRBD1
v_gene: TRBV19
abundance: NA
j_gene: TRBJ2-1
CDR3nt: TGTGCCAGTAGTACGGGCGCACAGGGGGTCAAGTACAATGAGCAGTTCTTC
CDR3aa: CASSTGAQGVKYNEQFF

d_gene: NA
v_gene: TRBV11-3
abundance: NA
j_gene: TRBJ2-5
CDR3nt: TGTGCCAGCAGCCAACTAGCTTGGGAGACCCAGTACTTC
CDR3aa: CASSQLAWETQYF

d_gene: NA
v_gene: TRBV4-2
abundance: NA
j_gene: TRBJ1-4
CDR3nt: TGTGCCAGCAGCACTCCCCTGGGGGGGAAGGGTGAAAAACTGTTTTTT
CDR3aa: CASSTPLGGKGEKLFF

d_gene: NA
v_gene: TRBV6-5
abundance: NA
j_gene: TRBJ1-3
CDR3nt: TGTGCCAGCAGTTACTCGAGGCAGCTAAACACCATATATTTT
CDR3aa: CASSYSRQLNTIYF

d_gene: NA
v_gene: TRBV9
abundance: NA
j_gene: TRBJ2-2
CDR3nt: TGTGCCAGCAGCGTAGCTGCACAGGCGACCGGGGAGCTGTTTTTT
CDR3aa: CASSVAAQATGELFF

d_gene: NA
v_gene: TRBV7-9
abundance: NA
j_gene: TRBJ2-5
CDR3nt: TGTGCCAGCAGGACAGGAGAGACCCAGTACTTC
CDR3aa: CASRTGETQYF

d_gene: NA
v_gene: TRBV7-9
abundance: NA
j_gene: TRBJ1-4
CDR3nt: TGTGCCAGCAGCTTCGACGGGTACGAAAAACTGTTTTTT
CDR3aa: CASSFDGYEKLFF